Below are 19 T cell receptor beta chains sequenced from a single sample in a study of blood T cell repertoires in COVID-19 (dated by TCRdb to the early 2020s). Libraries were made using the immunoSEQ multiplex PCR assay. Held by TCRdb, this immuneACCESS table contains in-frame sequences only and omits some clones. Under half of the omission traces to an unresolved V gene where checked; the cause of the rest is unknown. Present in this sample are 150,000 to 180,000 clones, roughly 80% of which were seen just once. Roughly 0.58% of the sample rests with the top ten. Material: peripheral blood. These receptor sequences come from a man in his sixties with acute or convalescent COVID-19.

The rearrangement uses TRBV30 and TRBJ1-5, with TRBD1 matching 9 bases. The CDR3 consists of 14 residues. V was clipped by 2 bases and J by 7 bases; unmatched bases: 6. CDR1 is GTSNPN, CDR2 SVGIG, per germline (reference sequence). The chain's CDR3 is CAWSRTGEEQPQHF. CDR3 nucleotide sequence: TGTGCCTGGAGTAGGACAGGGGAAGAGCAGCCCCAGCATTTT.

J is TRBJ2-3 and V is TRBV7-9, with TRBD1 matching over 7 bases. After removal of 5 bases from V and 5 bases from J, the junction contained 13 bases not matched to a gene. The CDR3 contains 16 residues. Germline-derived CDR1 and CDR2 are SEHNR and FQNEAQ (reference sequence). The CDR3 nucleotides are TGTGCCAGCAGCCCTAGACCGGGACAGAGGAAAGATACGCAGTATTTT. It translates to CASSPRPGQRKDTQYF. The entire variable domain, with the rest obtained from reference TRBV7-9 and TRBJ2-3, is as follows: DTGVSQNPRHKITKRGQNVTFRCDPISEHNRLYWYRQTLGQGPEFLTYFQNEAQLEKSRLLSDRFSAERPKGSFSTLEIQRTEQGDSAMYLCASSPRPGQRKDTQYFGPGTRLTVL.

The chain employs TRBV9 and TRBJ2-7; TRBD1 is a possible D gene (5 bases). Germline CDR1 is SGDLS and CDR2 is YYNGEE. V shed 4 bases and J shed 6 bases, with 20 bases lying between them. CDR3 length equals 15 residues. The CDR3 reads CASSPQPGSMREQYF. DNA of the CDR3: TGTGCCAGCAGCCCCCAGCCAGGGTCGATGCGCGAGCAGTACTTC.

CDR3 nucleotide sequence: TGTGCCAGTAGCATTGGGATTATTGGCAGGGCCTACCGGAGTTACACCGGGGAGCTGTTTTTT. This translates into CASSIGIIGRAYRSYTGELFF. The chain employs TRBV19 and TRBJ2-2; possible D gene TRBD1, 5 bases. V lost 6 bases and J 3 bases, leaving 32 bases between the germline ends. CDR1 and CDR2 (germline): LNHDA, SQIVND (reference sequence). This CDR3 contains 21 residues.

The chain combines TRBV13 with TRBJ1-1; no clear D gene. CDR1 and CDR2 (germline): PRHDT, FYEKMQ (reference sequence). V was pared by 0 bases and J by 11 bases, with 13 bases between. The CDR3 spans 13 residues. The CDR3 DNA sequence: TGTGCCAGCAGCTTAGGGAAAGGAAAACAGGCTTTCTTT. This sequence encodes CASSLGKGKQAFF.

The CDR3 DNA follows: TGTGCCAGCAGCTTCGGACAGGGCGATGAGCAGTTCTTC. Residues: CASSFGQGDEQFF. V and J are TRBV9 and TRBJ2-1; 8 bases agree with TRBD1. The V gene end was trimmed by 4 bases and the J gene end by 8 bases; junction bases not matched to a gene: 5. Per germline, CDR1 SGDLS and CDR2 YYNGEE. The CDR3 spans 13 residues. Based on the CDR3 plus reference TRBV9 and TRBJ2-1, the full variable domain is DSGVTQTPKHLITATGQRVTLRCSPRSGDLSVYWYQQSLDQGLQFLIQYYNGEERAKGNILERFSAQQFPDLHSELNLSSLELGDSALYFCASSFGQGDEQFFGPGTRLTVL.

Here the CDR3 reads CASSLAAGTGYF. The DNA of the CDR3 is TGTGCCAGCAGCCTAGCTGCAGGGACAGGGTACTTC. The chain carries TRBV11-2 and TRBJ2-7; 8 bases are a match to TRBD1. The CDR3 totals 12 residues. The junction had 9 bases not matched to a gene; V was cut back by 5 bases and J by 12 bases. The germline gives CDR1 SGHAT, CDR2 FQNNGV.

The table lists this clone with a few counts. This chain uses TRBV6-5 with TRBJ1-2; no clear D. Germline values: CDR1 MNHEY, CDR2 SVGAGI. With 0 bases removed from V and 8 bases from J, the gap between germline ends came to 13 bases. The CDR3 is 14 residues long. The CDR3 DNA reads as TGTGCCAGCAGTTACTCTCGGAGTGAGGGCGGCTACACCTTC. Residues: CASSYSRSEGGYTF.

This chain connects TRBV9 to TRBJ2-5; possibly TRBD2 for D (6 bases). Germline V gene data show CDR1 as SGDLS and CDR2 as YYNGEE. The ends were cut back, 0 bases at V and 4 bases at J, with 13 bases in the middle. This CDR3 is 15 amino acids long. The CDR3, as DNA: TGTGCCAGCAGCGTAGGAAATGTAGCGGTAGAGACCCAGTACTTC. It codes for CASSVGNVAVETQYF. The whole variable domain, remainder taken from reference TRBV9 and TRBJ2-5, is DSGVTQTPKHLITATGQRVTLRCSPRSGDLSVYWYQQSLDQGLQFLIQYYNGEERAKGNILERFSAQQFPDLHSELNLSSLELGDSALYFCASSVGNVAVETQYFGPGTRLLVL.

On this clone: The same CDR3 also results from other DNA sequences found in this sample. The chain uses TRBV4-3 and TRBJ2-3; D is possibly TRBD2 (5 bases). Germline assignment: CDR1 LGHNA and CDR2 YSLEER. V shed 0 bases and J shed 0 bases, with 13 bases lying between them. The CDR3 consists of 17 residues. CDR3 nucleotides: TGCGCCAGCAGCCAAGACCCCAGCGGTACTAGCACAGATACGCAGTATTTT. Protein sequence: CASSQDPSGTSTDTQYF.

This chain connects TRBV7-8 to TRBJ1-6; D is unclear. CDR1 and CDR2 from the germline V gene are SGHVS and FQNEAQ. The V and J ends lost 1 base and 5 bases respectively, with 9 bases between them. This CDR3 spans 15 amino acids. The CDR3 DNA reads TGTGCCAGCAGCTTAGGGCAGGTGAATAATTCACCCCTCCACTTT. Protein product: CASSLGQVNNSPLHF.

The V gene is TRBV2, the J gene TRBJ2-7; TRBD2 agrees at 7 bases. Per germline, CDR1 SNHLY and CDR2 FYNNEI. The CDR3 length is 14 residues. Trimming took 0 bases from V and 4 from J; bases not matched to a gene: 3. The CDR3 DNA is TGTGCCAGCAGTGAAGCGGGAGGGAAGTACGAGCAGTACTTC. Its translation is CASSEAGGKYEQYF.

V gene TRBV12-5 combines with J gene TRBJ2-1; 9 nucleotides agree with TRBD1. The trim removed 4 bases at V and 9 bases at J, leaving 1 base unmatched. CDR1 is LGHNT, CDR2 FRNRAP, per germline. CDR3 size: 12 residues. The CDR3 DNA follows: TGTGCTAGTGGTTGGGACAGGGTTGAGCAGTTCTTC. Translation: CASGWDRVEQFF.

The sample holds a few counts of this clone. The chain recombines TRBV6-2 or TRBV6-3 with TRBJ1-5, with D possibly TRBD1 on 5 matching bases. The CDR3 extends over 15 amino acids. From germline, CDR1 is MNHEY and CDR2 SVGEGT. The V and J ends lost 6 bases and 0 bases respectively, with 12 bases between them. CDR3 loop: CASSPGLTSNQPQHF. The DNA for the CDR3 is TGTGCCAGCAGCCCGGGACTCACTAGCAATCAGCCCCAGCATTTT.

The V call is TRBV6-5, the J call TRBJ2-3; 7 nucleotides agree with TRBD2. This CDR3 has 11 residues. CDR1 and CDR2 (germline): MNHEY, SVGAGI. Unmatched junction bases numbered 1, after V lost 9 bases and J lost 4 bases. The CDR3 region is CASAGADTQYF. CDR3 coding DNA: TGTGCCAGTGCGGGGGCAGATACGCAGTATTTT.

This clone was observed once. CDR3 coding DNA: TGTGCCAGCAGCTCTACCCGGGCTGAGGGTACCATTCAGTACTTC. It codes for CASSSTRAEGTIQYF. The chain is built from TRBV7-3 and TRBJ2-4, with D possibly being TRBD2 (5 bases). Trimming cost V 4 bases and J 9 bases, with 19 bases left between them. In germline, CDR1 is SGHTA, CDR2 FQGTGA. The length of the CDR3 is 15 residues.

The CDR3 is CASSQTGSSTDTQYF. In DNA, the CDR3 is TGTGCCAGCAGCCAAACCGGGTCCAGCACAGATACGCAGTATTTT. V and J are TRBV7-3 and TRBJ2-3; no firm D call. Germline CDR1 and CDR2: SGHTA and FQGTGA. The CDR3 consists of 15 residues. V lost 5 bases to trimming and J lost 0 bases, with 12 bases between them.

The chain joins TRBV19 to TRBJ2-6, with D possibly TRBD2 on 5 matching bases. V lost 0 bases and J 13 bases, leaving 10 bases between the germline ends. CDR1 and CDR2 (germline): LNHDA, SQIVND (reference sequence). The CDR3 is 13 residues long. Here the CDR3 reads CASSIEGVRVLTF. The CDR3, as DNA: TGTGCCAGTAGTATAGAGGGAGTTCGGGTCCTGACTTTC.

The chain combines TRBV7-9 with TRBJ1-3; no definite D call. V lost 9 bases and J 0 bases, leaving 9 bases between the germline ends. The CDR3 is made up of 13 amino acids. In germline, CDR1 is SEHNR, CDR2 FQNEAQ (reference sequence). The CDR3 DNA sequence: TGTGCCAGTGTGGGGAGCTCTGGAAACACCATATATTTT. Encoded protein: CASVGSSGNTIYF. Supplemented by reference TRBV7-9 and TRBJ1-3, the full variable domain reads DTGVSQNPRHKITKRGQNVTFRCDPISEHNRLYWYRQTLGQGPEFLTYFQNEAQLEKSRLLSDRFSAERPKGSFSTLEIQRTEQGDSAMYLCASVGSSGNTIYFGEGSWLTVV.